A selection of T cell receptor beta chains follows, all from one sample in a study of identifying expanded T cells in peripheral blood. Only in-frame clones appear in the TCRdb table, and some are missing; sequencing was by immunoSEQ multiplex PCR. The data show tens of thousands of clones, with approximately 86% seen just once and approximately 5% held by the top ten. Material: blood. The receptors shown here come from a person aged 18 to 70 in good health. CDR3s include the opening cysteine and the closing phenylalanine or tryptophan. Fields, in order: clone size, J gene, D gene, V gene, CDR3 protein, CDR3 DNA. D genes are given only for firm matches. For some rows the clone size is stated as once, few or many, or as a class when expanded; others skip it.

size: once
J: TRBJ1-2
D: TRBD1
V: TRBV19
CDR3: CASTDRVGYGYTF
DNA: TGTGCCAGTACCGACAGGGTCGGATATGGCTACACCTTC

size: -
J: TRBJ1-1
D: -
V: TRBV29-1
CDR3: CSVEGLAEAFF
DNA: TGCAGCGTTGAGGGGTTAGCTGAAGCTTTCTTT

size: -
J: TRBJ1-1
D: TRBD1
V: TRBV7-2
CDR3: CASSLAGGQVGTEAFF
DNA: TGTGCCAGCAGCTTAGCGGGTGGACAGGTAGGCACTGAAGCTTTCTTT

size: -
J: TRBJ2-1
D: TRBD1
V: TRBV5-1
CDR3: CASSLGTAYNEQFF
DNA: TGCGCCAGCAGCCTCGGGACAGCGTACAATGAGCAGTTCTTC

size: -
J: TRBJ2-5
D: -
V: TRBV4-2
CDR3: CASSQEGIGETQYF
DNA: TGTGCCAGCAGCCAAGAGGGGATCGGGGAGACCCAGTACTTC

size: -
J: TRBJ2-7
D: TRBD2
V: TRBV6-5
CDR3: CASNRAGGGTEQYF
DNA: TGTGCCAGCAACAGAGCGGGAGGAGGTACCGAGCAGTACTTC

size: -
J: TRBJ2-4
D: TRBD1
V: TRBV30
CDR3: CAWTVILDRGLAKNIQYF
DNA: TGTGCCTGGACCGTGATACTTGACAGGGGACTAGCCAAAAACATTCAGTACTTC

size: -
J: TRBJ2-3
D: TRBD2
V: TRBV19
CDR3: CASSAPGLAGKDTQYF
DNA: TGTGCCAGTAGTGCACCGGGACTAGCGGGAAAAGATACGCAGTATTTT

size: -
J: TRBJ2-5
D: TRBD2
V: TRBV5-1
CDR3: CASSLALAGATETQYF
DNA: TGCGCCAGCAGCTTGGCGCTAGCGGGGGCTACAGAGACCCAGTACTTC

size: -
J: TRBJ1-1
D: TRBD1
V: TRBV13
CDR3: CASSSGQVNTEAFF
DNA: TGTGCCAGCAGCTCGGGACAGGTGAACACTGAAGCTTTCTTT

size: -
J: TRBJ2-1
D: TRBD2
V: TRBV5-4
CDR3: CASSLGLAGGSYNEQFF
DNA: TGTGCCAGCAGCCTGGGTTTAGCGGGAGGCTCCTACAATGAGCAGTTCTTC

size: -
J: TRBJ1-5
D: -
V: TRBV27
CDR3: CASSPRWENQPQHF
DNA: TGTGCCAGCAGTCCCAGGTGGGAAAATCAGCCCCAGCATTTT

size: -
J: TRBJ2-7
D: -
V: TRBV18
CDR3: CASSPPDPYEQYF
DNA: TGTGCCAGCTCACCACCCGACCCCTACGAGCAGTACTTC

size: -
J: TRBJ1-2
D: -
V: TRBV14
CDR3: CASSLDMYYGYTF
DNA: TGTGCCAGCAGCTTGGACATGTACTATGGCTACACCTTC

size: -
J: TRBJ2-2
D: TRBD2
V: TRBV10-3
CDR3: CAISDLAGANTGELFF
DNA: TGTGCCATCAGTGATCTAGCGGGGGCGAACACCGGGGAGCTGTTTTTT

size: -
J: TRBJ2-6
D: -
V: TRBV11-1
CDR3: CASSADSGSGANVLTF
DNA: TGTGCCAGCAGCGCCGACTCAGGGTCTGGGGCCAACGTCCTGACTTTC

size: -
J: TRBJ2-1
D: -
V: TRBV5-6
CDR3: CASSEGVGVLGNEQFF
DNA: TGTGCCAGCAGCGAAGGGGTAGGGGTTTTGGGCAATGAGCAGTTCTTC

size: -
J: TRBJ2-3
D: TRBD2
V: TRBV9
CDR3: CASSEAGGPNTQYF
DNA: TGTGCCAGCAGCGAGGCGGGAGGGCCCAATACGCAGTATTTT

size: -
J: TRBJ2-7
D: -
V: TRBV7-9
CDR3: CASSLYEGKGSYEQYF
DNA: TGTGCCAGCAGCTTATATGAGGGGAAGGGGTCCTACGAGCAGTACTTC

size: -
J: TRBJ1-5
D: TRBD1
V: TRBV27
CDR3: CASSAGQGGNQPQHF
DNA: TGTGCCAGCAGTGCGGGACAGGGCGGCAATCAGCCCCAGCATTTT

size: -
J: TRBJ1-2
D: -
V: TRBV18
CDR3: CASSPGREIQGYTF
DNA: TGTGCCAGCTCACCAGGCAGGGAGATCCAGGGCTACACCTTC

size: -
J: TRBJ1-3
D: -
V: TRBV4-3
CDR3: CASSQQTGEGNTIYF
DNA: TGCGCCAGCAGCCAACAGACAGGTGAAGGAAACACCATATATTTT

size: -
J: TRBJ1-3
D: -
V: TRBV18
CDR3: CASSPSRVDGNTIYF
DNA: TGTGCCAGCTCACCATCCAGGGTGGACGGAAACACCATATATTTT

size: -
J: TRBJ2-5
D: -
V: TRBV18
CDR3: CASSPPRLETQYF
DNA: TGTGCCAGCTCACCACCGCGGCTGGAGACCCAGTACTTC

size: -
J: TRBJ1-2
D: TRBD1
V: TRBV5-1
CDR3: CASSLVYAGEGALYSYGYTF
DNA: TGCGCCAGCAGCTTGGTTTATGCGGGAGAGGGGGCCCTTTACTCCTATGGCTACACCTTC

size: -
J: TRBJ1-2
D: -
V: TRBV7-2
CDR3: CASSLAGVANYGYTF
DNA: TGTGCCAGCAGCTTAGCGGGGGTAGCTAACTATGGCTACACCTTC

size: once
J: TRBJ1-4
D: TRBD1
V: TRBV19
CDR3: CASSRTGVATNEKLFF
DNA: TGTGCCAGTAGTAGGACAGGGGTTGCAACTAATGAAAAACTGTTTTTT

size: -
J: TRBJ2-7
D: TRBD1
V: TRBV25-1
CDR3: CASAKPGQGYYEQYF
DNA: TGTGCCAGCGCAAAACCGGGACAGGGCTACTACGAGCAGTACTTC

size: -
J: TRBJ1-2
D: TRBD1
V: TRBV4-1
CDR3: CASSLQGAYSGYTF
DNA: TGCGCCAGCAGCCTCCAGGGGGCATATAGTGGCTACACCTTC

size: -
J: TRBJ1-1
D: -
V: TRBV6-1
CDR3: CASSDGGNTEAFF
DNA: TGTGCCAGCAGTGATGGTGGGAACACTGAAGCTTTCTTT

size: -
J: TRBJ2-1
D: TRBD1
V: TRBV9
CDR3: CASTGTGSNEQFF
DNA: TGTGCCAGCACCGGGACAGGGTCCAATGAGCAGTTCTTC

size: -
J: TRBJ1-4
D: -
V: TRBV10-3
CDR3: CAISERGVPNEKLFF
DNA: TGTGCCATCAGTGAGAGGGGAGTGCCTAATGAAAAACTGTTTTTT

size: -
J: TRBJ1-2
D: -
V: TRBV11-2
CDR3: CASSLGRAGVKGYTF
DNA: TGTGCCAGCAGCTTAGGTCGCGCAGGGGTAAAAGGCTACACCTTC

size: -
J: TRBJ1-6
D: -
V: TRBV30
CDR3: CAWSGGQGGNSPLHF
DNA: TGTGCCTGGAGTGGTGGGCAGGGCGGCAATTCACCCCTCCACTTT

size: -
J: TRBJ2-7
D: TRBD1
V: TRBV6-1
CDR3: CASSGQGTFYEQYF
DNA: TGTGCCAGCAGTGGACAGGGGACCTTTTACGAGCAGTACTTC

size: -
J: TRBJ2-7
D: -
V: TRBV14
CDR3: CASSQVTAYEQYF
DNA: TGTGCCAGCAGCCAAGTTACGGCATACGAGCAGTACTTC

size: few
J: TRBJ1-1
D: TRBD1
V: TRBV6-5
CDR3: CATRQGVTEAFF
DNA: TGTGCCACCAGACAGGGGGTGACTGAAGCTTTCTTT

size: -
J: TRBJ1-3
D: -
V: TRBV28
CDR3: CASARVAGNTIYF
DNA: TGTGCCAGCGCCCGGGTAGCCGGAAACACCATATATTTT

size: medium-sized
J: TRBJ2-1
D: -
V: TRBV6-1
CDR3: CASSEEYTVSNEQFF
DNA: TGTGCCAGCAGTGAAGAGTACACGGTGTCCAATGAGCAGTTCTTC

size: -
J: TRBJ2-7
D: -
V: TRBV4-1
CDR3: CASSQGLGAARRLEQYF
DNA: TGCGCCAGCAGCCAAGGTCTCGGGGCAGCCAGGCGGCTTGAGCAGTACTTC

size: -
J: TRBJ1-2
D: TRBD1
V: TRBV5-4
CDR3: CASSFGLGTDYGYTF
DNA: TGTGCCAGCAGCTTCGGCCTCGGGACAGACTATGGCTACACCTTC

size: few
J: TRBJ1-3
D: TRBD1
V: TRBV19
CDR3: CASTTGGRGNTIYF
DNA: TGTGCCAGTACCACAGGGGGCAGAGGAAACACCATATATTTT

size: -
J: TRBJ2-7
D: TRBD1
V: TRBV7-9
CDR3: CASSYRDRLNF
DNA: TGTGCCAGCAGCTACCGGGACAGGCTCAACTTC

size: -
J: TRBJ2-2
D: -
V: TRBV30
CDR3: CAWSVKAGHTGELFF
DNA: TGTGCCTGGAGTGTAAAGGCGGGGCACACCGGGGAGCTGTTTTTT

size: -
J: TRBJ1-4
D: -
V: TRBV7-2
CDR3: CASSLKVASGTNEKLFF
DNA: TGTGCCAGCAGCTTGAAGGTGGCCTCGGGGACGAATGAAAAACTGTTTTTT

size: -
J: TRBJ2-7
D: -
V: TRBV11-2
CDR3: CASSLEWESTYEQYF
DNA: TGTGCCAGCAGCTTAGAATGGGAGAGCACCTACGAGCAGTACTTC

size: -
J: TRBJ1-5
D: -
V: TRBV7-8
CDR3: CASSPRPKGRDQPQHF
DNA: TGTGCCAGCAGCCCGAGACCGAAGGGTCGGGATCAGCCCCAGCATTTT

size: -
J: TRBJ2-3
D: -
V: TRBV27
CDR3: CASSFKGTDTQYF
DNA: TGTGCCAGCAGTTTCAAGGGCACAGATACGCAGTATTTT

size: -
J: TRBJ2-3
D: TRBD2
V: TRBV6-1
CDR3: CASSLAGGTDTQYF
DNA: TGTGCCAGCAGTCTAGCGGGCGGAACAGATACGCAGTATTTT

size: few
J: TRBJ1-2
D: TRBD1
V: TRBV10-3
CDR3: CATSGQGRGYTF
DNA: TGTGCCACATCGGGACAGGGCCGTGGCTACACCTTC

size: -
J: TRBJ1-2
D: -
V: TRBV5-4
CDR3: CASSLPGGGYTF
DNA: TGTGCCAGCAGCTTACCAGGCGGTGGCTACACCTTC

size: -
J: TRBJ1-5
D: TRBD1
V: TRBV5-1
CDR3: CASSLQGDSNQPQHF
DNA: TGCGCCAGCAGCTTACAGGGGGATAGCAATCAGCCCCAGCATTTT